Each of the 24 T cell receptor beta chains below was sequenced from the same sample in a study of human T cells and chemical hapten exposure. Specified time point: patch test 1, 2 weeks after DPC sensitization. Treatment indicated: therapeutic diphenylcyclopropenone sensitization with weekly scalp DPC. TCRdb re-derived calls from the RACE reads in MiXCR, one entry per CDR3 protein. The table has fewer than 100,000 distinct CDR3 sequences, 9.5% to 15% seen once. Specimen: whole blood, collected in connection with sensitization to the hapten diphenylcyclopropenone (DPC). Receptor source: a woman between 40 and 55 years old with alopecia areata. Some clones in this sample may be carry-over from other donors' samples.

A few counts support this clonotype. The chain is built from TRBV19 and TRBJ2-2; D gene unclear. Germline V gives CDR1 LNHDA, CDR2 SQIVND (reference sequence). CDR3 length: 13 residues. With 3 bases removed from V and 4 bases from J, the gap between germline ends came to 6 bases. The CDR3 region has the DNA TGTGCCAGTAGTATTGGACCCACCGGGGAGCTGTTTTTT. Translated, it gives CASSIGPTGELFF.

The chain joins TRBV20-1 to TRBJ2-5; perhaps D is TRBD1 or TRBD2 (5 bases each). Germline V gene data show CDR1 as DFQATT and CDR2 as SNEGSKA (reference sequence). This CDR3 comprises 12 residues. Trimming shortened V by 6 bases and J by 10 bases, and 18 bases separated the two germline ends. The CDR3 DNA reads TGCAGTGCCCCCAAGGGACCCAGGAGCCAGTACTTC. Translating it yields CSAPKGPRSQYF.

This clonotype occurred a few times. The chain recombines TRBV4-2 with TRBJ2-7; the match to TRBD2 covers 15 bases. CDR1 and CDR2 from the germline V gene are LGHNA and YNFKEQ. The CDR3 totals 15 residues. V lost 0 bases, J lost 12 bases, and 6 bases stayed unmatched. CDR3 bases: TGTGCCAGCAGCCAAGACCGGACTAGCGGGAGGGCCTTGTACTTC. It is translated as CASSQDRTSGRALYF.

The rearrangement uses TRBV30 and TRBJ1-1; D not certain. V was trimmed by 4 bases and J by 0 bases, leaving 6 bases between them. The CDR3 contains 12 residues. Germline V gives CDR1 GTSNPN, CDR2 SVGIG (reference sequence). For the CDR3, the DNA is TGTGCCTGGAAAGTGATGAACACTGAAGCTTTCTTT. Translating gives CAWKVMNTEAFF.

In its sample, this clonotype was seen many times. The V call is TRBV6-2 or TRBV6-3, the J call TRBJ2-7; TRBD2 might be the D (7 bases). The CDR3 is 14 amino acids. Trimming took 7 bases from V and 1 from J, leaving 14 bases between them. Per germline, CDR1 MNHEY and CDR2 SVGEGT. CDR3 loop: CASKRGGASYEQYF. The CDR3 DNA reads TGTGCCAGCAAACGTGGGGGGGCTTCCTACGAGCAGTACTTC.

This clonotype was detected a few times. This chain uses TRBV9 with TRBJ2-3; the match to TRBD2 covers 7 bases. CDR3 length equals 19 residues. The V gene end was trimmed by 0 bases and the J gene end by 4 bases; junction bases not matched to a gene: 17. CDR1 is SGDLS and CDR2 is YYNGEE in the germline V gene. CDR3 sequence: CASSVVALVGGSGPDTQYF. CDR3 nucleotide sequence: TGTGCCAGCAGCGTAGTAGCCCTTGTCGGGGGGAGTGGCCCAGATACGCAGTATTTT.

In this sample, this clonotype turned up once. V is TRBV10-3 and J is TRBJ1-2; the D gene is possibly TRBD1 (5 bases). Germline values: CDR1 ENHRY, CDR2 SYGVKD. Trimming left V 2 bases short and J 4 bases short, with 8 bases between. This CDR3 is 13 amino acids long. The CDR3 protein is CAISEKDSYGYTF. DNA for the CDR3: TGTGCCATCAGTGAGAAAGACAGCTATGGCTACACCTTC.

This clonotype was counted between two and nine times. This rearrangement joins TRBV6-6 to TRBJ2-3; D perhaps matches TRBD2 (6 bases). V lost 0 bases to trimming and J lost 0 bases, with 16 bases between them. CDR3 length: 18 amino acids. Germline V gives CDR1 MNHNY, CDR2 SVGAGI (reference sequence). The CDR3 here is CASSYSVVASGSTDTQYF. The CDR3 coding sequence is TGTGCCAGCAGTTACTCGGTAGTGGCCAGCGGGAGCACAGATACGCAGTATTTT.

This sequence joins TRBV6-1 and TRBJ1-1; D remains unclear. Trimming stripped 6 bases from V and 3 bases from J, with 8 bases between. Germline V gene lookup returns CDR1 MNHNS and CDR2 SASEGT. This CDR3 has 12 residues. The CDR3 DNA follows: TGTGCCAGCAGATACATATACACTGAAGCTTTCTTT. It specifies CASRYIYTEAFF.

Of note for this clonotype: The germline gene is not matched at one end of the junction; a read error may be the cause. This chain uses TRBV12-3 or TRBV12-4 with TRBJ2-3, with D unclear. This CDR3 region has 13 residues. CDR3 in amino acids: CASSLESKDTQYF. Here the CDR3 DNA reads TGTGCCAGCAGTTTAGAGAGCAAAGATACGCAGTATTTT.

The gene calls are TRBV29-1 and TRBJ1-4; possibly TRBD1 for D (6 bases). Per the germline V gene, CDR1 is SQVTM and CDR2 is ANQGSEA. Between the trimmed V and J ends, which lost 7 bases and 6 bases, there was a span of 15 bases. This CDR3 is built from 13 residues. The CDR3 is CSARQVSDEKLFF. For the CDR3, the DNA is TGCAGCGCCCGACAGGTGTCAGATGAAAAACTGTTTTTT.

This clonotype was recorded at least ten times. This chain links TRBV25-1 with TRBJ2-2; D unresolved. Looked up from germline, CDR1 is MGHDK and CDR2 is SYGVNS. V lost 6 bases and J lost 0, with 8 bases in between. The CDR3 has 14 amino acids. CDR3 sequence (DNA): TGTGCCAGCAGGGCGAACACGAACACCGGGGAGCTGTTTTTT. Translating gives CASRANTNTGELFF.

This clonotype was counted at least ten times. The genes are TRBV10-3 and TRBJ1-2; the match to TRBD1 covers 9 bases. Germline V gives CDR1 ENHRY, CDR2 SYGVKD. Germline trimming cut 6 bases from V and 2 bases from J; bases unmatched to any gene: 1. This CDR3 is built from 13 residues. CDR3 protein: CAISGQGNYGYTF. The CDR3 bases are TGTGCCATCAGCGGACAGGGGAACTATGGCTACACCTTC.

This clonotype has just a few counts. The CDR3 is CATFEETQYF. CDR3 nucleotides: TGTGCAACTTTCGAAGAGACCCAGTACTTC. The rearrangement uses TRBV28 and TRBJ2-5, with unresolved D. Germline V gene lookup returns CDR1 MDHEN and CDR2 SYDVKM. This CDR3 has 10 amino acids.

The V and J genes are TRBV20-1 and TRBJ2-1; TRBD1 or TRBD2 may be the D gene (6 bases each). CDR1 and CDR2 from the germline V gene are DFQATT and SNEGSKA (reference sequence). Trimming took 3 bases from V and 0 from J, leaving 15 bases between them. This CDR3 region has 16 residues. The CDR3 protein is CSASPRDMSSYNEQFF. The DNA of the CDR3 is TGCAGTGCTAGTCCGCGGGACATGAGCTCCTACAATGAGCAGTTCTTC.

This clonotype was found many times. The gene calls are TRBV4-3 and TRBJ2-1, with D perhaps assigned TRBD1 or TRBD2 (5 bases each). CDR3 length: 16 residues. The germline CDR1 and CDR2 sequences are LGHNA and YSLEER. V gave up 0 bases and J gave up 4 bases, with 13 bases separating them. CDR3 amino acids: CASSQDGTGPYNEQFF. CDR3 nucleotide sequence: TGCGCCAGCAGCCAAGATGGGACGGGGCCTTACAATGAGCAGTTCTTC.

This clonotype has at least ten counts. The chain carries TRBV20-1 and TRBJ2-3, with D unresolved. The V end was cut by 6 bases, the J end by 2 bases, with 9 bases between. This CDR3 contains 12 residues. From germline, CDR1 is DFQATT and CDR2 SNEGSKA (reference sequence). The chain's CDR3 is CSAASPTDTQYF. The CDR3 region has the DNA TGCAGTGCCGCCTCACCCACAGATACGCAGTATTTT.

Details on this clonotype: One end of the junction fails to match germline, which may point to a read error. The CDR3 region is CTSSQLARGRSYEQYF. The DNA of the CDR3 is TGCACCAGCAGCCAACTCGCCCGCGGACGGTCCTACGAGCAGTACTTC. This chain uses TRBV4-1 with TRBJ2-7; D gene unclear. The CDR3 runs 16 residues. CDR1 is MGHRA and CDR2 is YSYEKL in the germline V gene.

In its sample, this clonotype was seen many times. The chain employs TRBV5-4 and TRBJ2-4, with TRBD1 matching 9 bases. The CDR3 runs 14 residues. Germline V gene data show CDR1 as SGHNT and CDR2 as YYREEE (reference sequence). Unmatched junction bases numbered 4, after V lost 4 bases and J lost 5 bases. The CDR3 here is CASSPGTGQNIQYF. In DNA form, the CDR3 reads TGTGCCAGCAGCCCTGGGACAGGGCAAAACATTCAGTACTTC.

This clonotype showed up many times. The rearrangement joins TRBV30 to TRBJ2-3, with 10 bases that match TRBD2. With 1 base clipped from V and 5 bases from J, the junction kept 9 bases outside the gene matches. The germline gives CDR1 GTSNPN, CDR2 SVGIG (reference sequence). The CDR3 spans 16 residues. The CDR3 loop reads CAWSDPPRTSGDTQYF. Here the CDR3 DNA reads TGTGCCTGGAGTGACCCCCCCAGGACTAGCGGAGATACGCAGTATTTT. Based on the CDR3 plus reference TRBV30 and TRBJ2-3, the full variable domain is SQTIHQWPATLVQPVGSPLSLECTVEGTSNPNLYWYRQAAGRGLQLLFYSVGIGQISSEVPQNLSASRPQDRQFILSSKKLLLSDSGFYLCAWSDPPRTSGDTQYFGPGTRLTVL.

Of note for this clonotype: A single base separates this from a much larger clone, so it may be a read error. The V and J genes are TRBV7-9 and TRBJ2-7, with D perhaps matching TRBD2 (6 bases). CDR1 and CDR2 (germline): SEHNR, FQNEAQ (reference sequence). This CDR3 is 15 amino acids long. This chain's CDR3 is CASSLGGASSHEQYF. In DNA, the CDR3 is TGTGCCAGCAGCTTAGGCGGGGCCAGCTCCCACGAGCAGTACTTC.

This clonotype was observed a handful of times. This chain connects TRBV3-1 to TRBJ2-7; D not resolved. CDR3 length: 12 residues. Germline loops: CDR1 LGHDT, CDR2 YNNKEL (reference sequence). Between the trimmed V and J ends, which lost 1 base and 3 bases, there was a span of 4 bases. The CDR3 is CASSQASYEQYF. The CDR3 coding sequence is TGTGCCAGCAGCCAAGCGAGCTACGAGCAGTACTTC.

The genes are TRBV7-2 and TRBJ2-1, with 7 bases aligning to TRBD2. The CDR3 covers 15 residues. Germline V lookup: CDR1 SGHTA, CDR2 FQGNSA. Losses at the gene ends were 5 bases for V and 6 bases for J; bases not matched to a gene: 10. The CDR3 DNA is TGTGCCAGCAGCCCCGGTTCTAGCGGTTTCAATGAGCAGTTCTTC. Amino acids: CASSPGSSGFNEQFF. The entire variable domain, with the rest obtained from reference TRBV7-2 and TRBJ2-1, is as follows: GAGVSQSPSNKVTEKGKDVELRCDPISGHTALYWYRQSLGQGLEFLIYFQGNSAPDKSGLPSDRFSAERTGGSVSTLTIQRTQQEDSAVYLCASSPGSSGFNEQFFGPGTRLTVL.

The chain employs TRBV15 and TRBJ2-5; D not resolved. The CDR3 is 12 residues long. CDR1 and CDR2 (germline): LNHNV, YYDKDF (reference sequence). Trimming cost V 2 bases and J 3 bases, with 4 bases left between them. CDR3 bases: TGTGCCACCAGCAGACAGAAAGAGACCCAGTACTTC. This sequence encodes CATSRQKETQYF.